Following are 16 T cell receptor beta chains from one sample sequenced in a study of T cell responses to AZD1222 COVID-19 vaccine. Here immunoSEQ multiplex PCR was the method, and the copy in TCRdb shows in-frame clones only, minus some. The sample yields around 120,000 clones, 70% to 90% seen once. This specimen consisted of peripheral blood, obtained on day 0 of AZD1222 vaccination. The receptors were sampled from an adult in good health.

The rearrangement joins TRBV11-2 to TRBJ2-5; 12 bases are a match to TRBD2. The CDR3 spans 14 residues. The V and J ends lost 5 bases and 3 bases, in that order; junction bases with no gene match: 1. CDR1 and CDR2 (germline): SGHAT, FQNNGV. CDR3 region: CASSPSGREETQYF. The CDR3 DNA reads as TGTGCCAGCAGCCCTAGCGGGAGGGAAGAGACCCAGTACTTC.

The gene calls are TRBV27 and TRBJ2-3, with no clear D. This CDR3 region has 13 residues. Germline values: CDR1 MNHEY, CDR2 SMNVEV (reference sequence). V lost 7 bases, J lost 0 bases, and 8 bases lay in between. The CDR3 loop reads CASTRSSTDTQYF. The CDR3 coding sequence is TGTGCCAGCACGCGGTCTAGCACAGATACGCAGTATTTT.

The chain uses TRBV6-1 and TRBJ2-7, with TRBD2 identical over 7 bases. The CDR3 runs to 14 residues. CDR1 and CDR2 from the germline V gene are MNHNS and SASEGT. J gave up 0 bases and V 3 bases, and 2 bases lay outside the gene matches. The CDR3 loop reads CASSEGGSSYEQYF. The CDR3, as DNA: TGTGCCAGCAGTGAGGGCGGGAGCTCCTACGAGCAGTACTTC.

The chain carries TRBV29-1 and TRBJ2-7; 9 nucleotides match TRBD2. The CDR3 length is 13 residues. Germline V gene lookup returns CDR1 SQVTM and CDR2 ANQGSEA. After removal of 3 bases from V and 6 bases from J, the junction contained 6 bases not matched to a gene. CDR3 sequence reads: CSVEVLAGSEQYF. CDR3 DNA: TGCAGCGTTGAGGTGCTAGCGGGATCCGAGCAGTACTTC.

The chain recombines TRBV11-2 with TRBJ1-1; D remains ambiguous. This CDR3 comprises 15 residues. Germline V gene sequence: CDR1 SGHAT, CDR2 FQNNGV. The germline V and J ends were trimmed by 2 bases and 2 bases, with 12 bases remaining between them. CDR3 residues: CASSLQSQINTEAFF. The CDR3 nucleotides are TGTGCCAGCAGCTTACAGTCTCAGATAAACACTGAAGCTTTCTTT.

This chain connects TRBV28 to TRBJ1-1; D remains ambiguous. Looked up from germline, CDR1 is MDHEN and CDR2 is SYDVKM. Deletions cut 3 bases from V and 7 bases from J, with 12 bases between. The CDR3 is made up of 13 amino acids. CDR3 protein: CASSFLSGGEAFF. CDR3 nucleotides: TGTGCCAGCAGTTTCCTCTCGGGTGGTGAAGCTTTCTTT.

The chain is built from TRBV11-3 and TRBJ2-1; D uncertain. V was cut by 5 bases and J by 2 bases, with 10 bases left in between. The CDR3 runs 14 residues. Looked up from germline, CDR1 is SGHNT and CDR2 is YENEEA. The CDR3 loop is CASSPAGTYNEQFF. CDR3 nucleotides: TGTGCCAGCAGCCCCGCCGGAACCTACAATGAGCAGTTCTTC.

This clone came up once. The V gene is TRBV9, the J gene TRBJ1-4; perhaps TRBD1 as D (6 bases). Germline lookup yields CDR1 SGDLS and CDR2 YYNGEE. Trimming shortened V by 0 bases and J by 5 bases, and 14 bases separated the two germline ends. This CDR3 region has 16 residues. DNA for the CDR3: TGTGCCAGCAGCGTAGATGCCGGGACACAAAATGAAAAACTGTTTTTT. Amino acid sequence: CASSVDAGTQNEKLFF.

This rearrangement joins TRBV6-5 to TRBJ1-5; a possible D gene is TRBD1 (5 bases). Germline CDR1 is MNHEY and CDR2 is SVGAGI. V was clipped by 2 bases and J by 2 bases, with 7 bases between them. The CDR3 loop spans 14 amino acids. Here the CDR3 reads CASSYQGGNQPQHF. The CDR3 region has the DNA TGTGCCAGCAGTTACCAGGGTGGCAATCAGCCCCAGCATTTT.

This clone was observed a few times. CDR3 sequence: CASSTGRLEQYF. CDR3 DNA sequence: TGTGCCAGCTCCACGGGGAGGCTCGAGCAGTACTTC. This chain joins TRBV13 and TRBJ2-7; perhaps TRBD2 as D (6 bases). V lost 8 bases and J 6 bases, leaving 14 bases between the germline ends. From germline, CDR1 is PRHDT and CDR2 FYEKMQ (reference sequence). The CDR3 runs to 12 residues.

This sequence joins TRBV5-1 and TRBJ1-2; the D gene is possibly TRBD1 (6 bases). This CDR3 region has 16 residues. V was shortened by 3 bases and J by 8 bases, with 23 bases between the two germline ends. Germline CDR1 and CDR2: SGHRS and YFSETQ. DNA for the CDR3: TGCGCCAGCAGCTATTCCCCCCTCTTGACAGGATCCGGCTACACCTTC. It specifies CASSYSPLLTGSGYTF.

The chain uses TRBV28 and TRBJ2-7; TRBD2 aligns across 11 bases. J was trimmed by 3 bases and V by 3 bases; bases with no gene match: 1. This CDR3 has 14 residues. Germline V gives CDR1 MDHEN, CDR2 SYDVKM. The CDR3 loop is CASSLTSGIYEQYF. CDR3 nucleotide sequence: TGTGCCAGCAGTTTGACTAGCGGGATCTACGAGCAGTACTTC.

The chain couples TRBV27 to TRBJ2-7; a weak D match, TRBD1 (6 bases). The CDR3 loop spans 16 amino acids. Trimming took off 5 bases at V and 2 bases at J, with 19 bases between the two ends. In germline, CDR1 is MNHEY, CDR2 SMNVEV (reference sequence). The CDR3 is CASSPLRVRGTYEQYF. CDR3 nucleotide sequence: TGTGCCAGCAGTCCCCTGAGGGTTAGGGGGACCTACGAGCAGTACTTC.

The chain recombines TRBV6-5 with TRBJ2-7; 10 bases agree with TRBD2. The CDR3 is 15 amino acids. CDR1 and CDR2 from the germline V gene are MNHEY and SVGAGI. V lost 6 bases, J lost 2 bases, and 7 bases stayed unmatched. As DNA, the CDR3 is TGTGCCAGCAGCCAAGGACTAGCGGAGGCCTACGAGCAGTACTTC. As protein: CASSQGLAEAYEQYF.

V and J are TRBV12-5 and TRBJ2-1, with D unclear. CDR1 LGHNT and CDR2 FRNRAP come from the germline V gene. V lost 2 bases and J lost 5, with 25 bases in between. This CDR3 comprises 19 residues. CDR3 in DNA: TGTGCTAGTGGTTTGACCTTAGTTGGATGGGGTAGGGCCGACAATGAGCAGTTCTTC. It encodes CASGLTLVGWGRADNEQFF.

This clone was observed once. The chain couples TRBV12-5 to TRBJ1-5; the D is unclear. V lost 2 bases and J lost 7, with 6 bases in between. The germline CDR1 and CDR2 sequences are LGHNT and FRNRAP. The CDR3 sequence is 12 residues long. CDR3 sequence (DNA): TGTGCTAGTGGTTTGTCTGGGCAGCCCCAGCATTTT. It translates to CASGLSGQPQHF. Full variable domain (rest looked up from reference TRBV12-5 and TRBJ1-5): DARVTQTPRHKVTEMGQEVTMRCQPILGHNTVFWYRQTMMQGLELLAYFRNRAPLDDSGMPKDRFSAEMPDATLATLKIQPSEPRDSAVYFCASGLSGQPQHFGDGTRLSIL.